This TCR beta chain derives from a study of glioma-infiltrating T cells. Study-level findings and limits: Gliomas, especially low-grade, showed above-expected tissue-blood divergence; non-neoplastic patients showed below. CDR3 overlap between tissue and blood was very small.

With respect to this clonotype: Its antigen is not identified. The junction shows a germline mismatch at one end, possibly a read error.

The iRepertoire nested amplicon-rescue multiplex PCR amplified TCR alpha and beta CDR3s from RNA. For one-step reverse transcription and amplification, roughly 85-450 ng of tissue mRNA or PBMC total RNA was used. TCRdb re-analysed the multiplex PCR reads in MiXCR, keeping a single row per CDR3 protein. The table has approximately 190,000 distinct CDR3 sequences, approximately 30% seen once. Germline CDR1 and CDR2: MNHEY and SMNVEV (reference sequence). The CDR3 covers 16 residues. This sequence joins TRBV27 and TRBJ2-1; 12 bases match TRBD2. This clonotype was sampled from a human donor with low-grade glioma or glioblastoma, undergoing nonglioma brain surgery, or in good health (not recorded which). Sequencing was done on a sample of glioma tissue, nonneoplastic brain tissue, or PBMCs (not recorded which). CDR3 in amino acids: CATSEPGLAGGNEQFF. CDR3 coding DNA: TGTGCCACCAGTGAACCGGGACTAGCGGGCGGGAATGAGCAGTTCTTC.